The 25 T cell receptor beta chains presented below share a single source sample, sequenced in a study of blood T cell repertoires in COVID-19. Measured with immunoSEQ multiplex PCR; TCRdb has only the in-frame clones, and not every one. The sample has 55,000 to 75,000 clones, roughly three quarters seen once. Material: peripheral blood. The origin of the receptors is a human donor in a cohort sampled during active COVID-19.

The rearrangement links TRBV7-8 to TRBJ1-2; TRBD1 matches 7 bases. The CDR3 covers 15 residues. Germline CDR1 is SGHVS and CDR2 is FQNEAQ. V shed 2 bases and J 5 bases; nucleotides not matched to a gene: 8. The DNA for the CDR3 is TGTGCCAGCAGCTTAAGGACAGGAGATCTATATGGCTACACCTTC. Amino acid sequence: CASSLRTGDLYGYTF.

The chain is built from TRBV9 and TRBJ1-2; D unclear. The V and J ends lost 0 bases and 6 bases respectively, with 9 bases between them. Germline V gene data show CDR1 as SGDLS and CDR2 as YYNGEE. CDR3 length: 13 amino acids. The CDR3 is CASSVAIGNGYTF. The CDR3 bases are TGTGCCAGCAGCGTAGCTATCGGGAATGGCTACACCTTC. The variable domain in full, completed from reference TRBV9 and TRBJ1-2, reads DSGVTQTPKHLITATGQRVTLRCSPRSGDLSVYWYQQSLDQGLQFLIQYYNGEERAKGNILERFSAQQFPDLHSELNLSSLELGDSALYFCASSVAIGNGYTFGSGTRLTVV.

This clone was picked up one time. The chain employs TRBV5-4 and TRBJ1-1; D uncertain. CDR1 SGHNT and CDR2 YYREEE come from the germline V gene (reference sequence). The CDR3 consists of 17 residues. Trimming pared 4 bases from V and 1 base from J, leaving 20 bases between. CDR3 sequence (DNA): TGTGCCAGCAGCACCTACCTTAGACGGGAGGCGAACACTGAAGCTTTCTTT. Its protein product is CASSTYLRREANTEAFF.

The chain employs TRBV14 and TRBJ2-7; D is perhaps TRBD2 (5 bases). Germline V gene data show CDR1 as SGHDN and CDR2 as FVKESK. The CDR3 covers 13 residues. V was pared by 4 bases and J by 3 bases, with 10 bases between. The CDR3 protein is CASSRHGDYEQYF. The CDR3 coding sequence is TGTGCCAGCAGCCGCCACGGGGACTACGAGCAGTACTTC.

This chain joins TRBV7-9 and TRBJ1-1; D is perhaps TRBD1 (5 bases). CDR1 is SEHNR and CDR2 is FQNEAQ in the germline V gene (reference sequence). Trimming took off 5 bases at V and 3 bases at J, with 19 bases between the two ends. The CDR3 runs to 16 residues. CDR3 in DNA: TGTGCCAGCAGCCAAGGTTTGGGGGGGAGGGACACTGAAGCTTTCTTT. Encoded protein: CASSQGLGGRDTEAFF.

V gene TRBV28 combines with J gene TRBJ2-7, with 7 bases identical to TRBD1. Germline CDR1 and CDR2: MDHEN and SYDVKM. V lost 6 bases, J lost 7 bases, and 9 bases stayed unmatched. The CDR3 is 13 amino acids. CDR3: CASRVQGWREQYF. CDR3 DNA: TGTGCCAGCAGGGTACAGGGGTGGCGGGAGCAGTACTTC.

V is TRBV18 and J is TRBJ2-3, with D perhaps TRBD1 (5 bases). The CDR3 covers 16 residues. CDR1 and CDR2 from the germline V gene are KGHSH and LQKENI. V lost 0 bases, J lost 5 bases, and 15 bases lay in between. The CDR3 loop is CASSPPSRAVEDTQYF. The CDR3 DNA reads TGTGCCAGCTCACCACCTAGCAGGGCGGTAGAAGATACGCAGTATTTT.

Only a few counts were recorded for this clone. This chain uses TRBV4-1 with TRBJ1-6, with no clear D. V lost 7 bases and J 5 bases, leaving 18 bases between the germline ends. The CDR3 covers 16 residues. Germline loops: CDR1 MGHRA, CDR2 YSYEKL. The CDR3 loop is CASTHLWLLDNSPLHF. CDR3 DNA: TGCGCCAGCACCCATTTGTGGCTTTTGGATAATTCACCCCTCCACTTT.

The chain is built from TRBV5-4 and TRBJ2-5; unclear D gene. The V gene's germline CDR1 is SGHNT and CDR2 YYREEE (reference sequence). V was trimmed by 1 base and J by 5 bases, leaving 6 bases between them. There are 12 residues in the CDR3. In DNA form, the CDR3 reads TGTGCCAGCAGCTTGCCTCTGGAGACCCAGTACTTC. Translated: CASSLPLETQYF.

V is TRBV18 and J is TRBJ2-3; D perhaps matches TRBD2 (6 bases). Germline V lookup: CDR1 KGHSH, CDR2 LQKENI. This CDR3 region has 18 residues. V lost 0 bases and J lost 5, with 21 bases in between. The CDR3: CASSPPVGKGPGEDTQYF. The CDR3 nucleotides are TGTGCCAGCTCACCACCGGTGGGGAAGGGCCCGGGGGAAGATACGCAGTATTTT. Filled out from reference TRBV18 and TRBJ2-3, the complete variable domain reads NAGVMQNPRHLVRRRGQEARLRCSPMKGHSHVYWYRQLPEEGLKFMVYLQKENIIDESGMPKERFSAEFPKEGPSILRIQQVVRGDSAAYFCASSPPVGKGPGEDTQYFGPGTRLTVL.

The chain links TRBV29-1 to TRBJ1-2; 8 bases are shared with TRBD1. Trimming cost V 0 bases and J 1 base; bases outside gene matches: 7. The CDR3 length is 16 residues. Germline assignment: CDR1 SQVTM and CDR2 ANQGSEA. The CDR3 nucleotides are TGCAGCGTTGAAGATCCTCAGGGGGCATTTAACTATGGCTACACCTTC. Translated: CSVEDPQGAFNYGYTF. The full variable domain, its missing parts supplied by reference TRBV29-1 and TRBJ1-2, is SAVISQKPSRDICQRGTSLTIQCQVDSQVTMMFWYRQQPGQSLTLIATANQGSEATYESGFVIDKFPISRPNLTFSTLTVSNMSPEDSSIYLCSVEDPQGAFNYGYTFGSGTRLTVV.

This rearrangement joins TRBV28 to TRBJ1-1; D call uncertain. The CDR3 contains 16 residues. Germline V gene data show CDR1 as MDHEN and CDR2 as SYDVKM. V was shortened by 6 bases and J by 1 base, with 18 bases between the two germline ends. The CDR3 spells CASSSLDRDKNTEAFF. In nucleotides, the CDR3 is TGTGCCAGCAGCTCCTTAGATCGAGACAAGAACACTGAAGCTTTCTTT.

The chain uses TRBV30 and TRBJ1-2; D call uncertain. V was pared by 0 bases and J by 4 bases, with 12 bases between. This CDR3 comprises 14 residues. Germline CDR1 GTSNPN, CDR2 SVGIG (reference sequence). The CDR3 bases are TGTGCCTGGAGTGTACGAGGGAGTCTCTATGGCTACACCTTC. It is translated as CAWSVRGSLYGYTF.

The chain carries TRBV24-1 and TRBJ2-2, with 7 positions matching TRBD1. After removal of 6 bases from V and 4 bases from J, the junction contained 7 bases not matched to a gene. From germline, CDR1 is KGHDR and CDR2 SFDVKD. The CDR3 length is 15 residues. The CDR3 here is CATSLSGTATGELFF. CDR3 nucleotide sequence: TGTGCCACCAGTCTCTCCGGGACAGCCACCGGGGAGCTGTTTTTT.

The J gene is TRBJ2-3, the V gene TRBV28; D may be TRBD2 (5 bases). The germline V and J ends were trimmed by 8 bases and 6 bases, with 18 bases remaining between them. Per the germline V gene, CDR1 is MDHEN and CDR2 is SYDVKM. This CDR3 spans 14 amino acids. CDR3 residues: CASGTSPGGDTQYF. CDR3 nucleotide sequence: TGTGCCAGCGGAACATCTCCCGGCGGGGATACGCAGTATTTT.

The genes are TRBV6-5 and TRBJ1-1; the match to TRBD1 covers 9 bases. Trimming cost V 6 bases and J 5 bases; bases outside gene matches: 10. This CDR3 has 15 amino acids. Germline loops: CDR1 MNHEY, CDR2 SVGAGI. For the CDR3, the DNA is TGTGCCAGCAGGCAGACCGGGACAGGGTGGACTGAAGCTTTCTTT. It is translated as CASRQTGTGWTEAFF.

V usage is TRBV6-5 and J usage is TRBJ2-5; tentative D call: TRBD2 (7 bases). This CDR3 contains 12 residues. Trimming took off 6 bases at V and 9 bases at J, with 14 bases between the two ends. Germline-derived CDR1 and CDR2 are MNHEY and SVGAGI. CDR3 region: CASSLREGAQYF. As DNA, the CDR3 is TGTGCCAGCAGCCTAAGGGAGGGGGCCCAGTACTTC.

J is TRBJ1-2 and V is TRBV5-1; possibly TRBD1 for D (5 bases). In germline, CDR1 is SGHRS, CDR2 YFSETQ. The V and J ends lost 2 bases and 8 bases respectively, with 13 bases between them. The CDR3 is made up of 13 amino acids. The CDR3 DNA reads as TGCGCCAGCAGCTTTTCCAGGGTAGACGGCTACACCTTC. Translated, it gives CASSFSRVDGYTF.

V is TRBV7-3 and J is TRBJ1-1; 7 bases line up with TRBD1. Looked up from germline, CDR1 is SGHTA and CDR2 is FQGTGA. This CDR3 has 17 residues. V gave up 8 bases and J gave up 3 bases; unmatched junction bases: 18. The DNA for the CDR3 is TGTGCCAGCCGAAGAGAGGGGGCCCCTATGGGGGACACTGAAGCTTTCTTT. It is translated as CASRREGAPMGDTEAFF.

CDR3 sequence: CASSPYRGQETQYF. DNA of the CDR3: TGTGCCAGCTCACCATACAGGGGCCAAGAGACCCAGTACTTC. The chain employs TRBV18 and TRBJ2-5; 7 nucleotides line up with TRBD1. This CDR3 contains 14 residues. The trim removed 2 bases at V and 1 base at J, leaving 1 base unmatched. From germline, CDR1 is KGHSH and CDR2 LQKENI.

This sequence joins TRBV3-1 (or the pseudogene TRBV3-2) and TRBJ2-1; a weak D match, TRBD2 (6 bases). V was shortened by 4 bases and J by 12 bases, with 13 bases between the two germline ends. The CDR3 loop spans 12 amino acids. The germline V gene encodes CDR1 LGHDT and CDR2 YNNKEL (reference sequence). Here the CDR3 reads CASSPSDRGQFF. CDR3 DNA sequence: TGTGCCAGCAGCCCTAGCGATCGGGGGCAGTTCTTC.

The gene calls are TRBV19 and TRBJ1-6; TRBD1 might be the D (6 bases). The CDR3 is 15 amino acids. V was trimmed by 5 bases and J by 7 bases, leaving 15 bases between them. Looked up from germline, CDR1 is LNHDA and CDR2 is SQIVND (reference sequence). The CDR3: CASSDSTGLNSPLHF. For the CDR3, the DNA is TGTGCCAGTAGTGACTCAACAGGGTTGAATTCACCCCTCCACTTT.

The chain uses TRBV11-3 and TRBJ2-1; 7 nucleotides agree with TRBD2. Germline values: CDR1 SGHNT, CDR2 YENEEA. The CDR3 is 14 amino acids. V gave up 0 bases and J gave up 10 bases; unmatched junction bases: 6. CDR3 residues: CASSLDLGEGEQFF. CDR3 nucleotides: TGTGCCAGCAGCTTAGACTTGGGGGAGGGGGAGCAGTTCTTC.

The chain has TRBV6-5 and TRBJ2-1; TRBD2 is a possible D gene (6 bases). CDR1 is MNHEY and CDR2 is SVGAGI in the germline V gene. The V gene lost 2 bases and the J gene lost 7 bases, with 12 bases spanning the gap. This CDR3 spans 14 amino acids. The CDR3 reads CASSYGGGGNEQFF. CDR3 nucleotides: TGTGCCAGCAGTTACGGGGGAGGTGGAAATGAGCAGTTCTTC.

This chain connects TRBV29-1 to TRBJ2-7, with D perhaps matching TRBD1 (5 bases). Trimming shortened V by 6 bases and J by 3 bases, and 9 bases separated the two germline ends. The CDR3 length is 11 residues. CDR1 and CDR2 from the germline V gene are SQVTM and ANQGSEA. The CDR3 DNA reads TGCAGCGTCCTGACAGACTACGAGCAGTACTTC. Translated, it gives CSVLTDYEQYF.